A selection of T cell receptor beta chains follows, all from one sample in a study of T cell repertoires in cytomegalovirus infection. These TCRs' antigens remain unknown. TCRdb reanalysed the reads using MiXCR and keeps one entry per CDR3 protein. Among around 300,000 distinct CDR3 sequences, under 25% were seen once, and the ten largest hold roughly 19%. The specimen was cultured PBMCs, collected from culture after CMV antigen stimulation. Source of these receptors: a human donor in good health (CMV status not recorded). Some clones in this sample may be carry-over from other donors' samples. Both conserved end residues are part of each CDR3. D genes are given only for firm matches. Expanded clones get a size class; other rows say once, few or many, or leave the size out.

clone_size	v_call	d_call	j_call	cdr3_nt	cdr3_aa
few	TRBV30	-	TRBJ2-7	TGTGCCTGGAACCCGGGACCCTTCTACGAGCAGTACTTC	CAWNPGPFYEQYF
few	TRBV7-8	-	TRBJ2-3	TGTGCCAGCAGCTTAGCGGAAGGGGTAGATACGCAGTATTTT	CASSLAEGVDTQYF
many	TRBV7-2	-	TRBJ2-3	TGTGCCAGCAGCTTAGGGCCGGGAACGGGGAGCACAGATACGCAGTATTTT	CASSLGPGTGSTDTQYF
many	TRBV7-3	TRBD1	TRBJ1-3	TGTGCCAGCAGGAGTGACAGGGGCCCTGGAAACACCATATATTTT	CASRSDRGPGNTIYF
-	TRBV7-9	-	TRBJ1-1	TGTGCCAGCAGCTTGGGGGTATCTTCGAACACTGAAGCTTTCTTT	CASSLGVSSNTEAFF
-	TRBV7-6	-	TRBJ1-4	TGTGCCAGCAGCTTAGGGTGGGGATCAACTAATGAAAAACTGTTTTTT	CASSLGWGSTNEKLFF
-	TRBV10-3	TRBD2	TRBJ2-1	TGTGCCATTCGACTAGCGGGAGACAGTTACAATGAGCAGTTCTTC	CAIRLAGDSYNEQFF
many	TRBV7-9	TRBD2	TRBJ2-3	TGTGCCAGCAGCCCCAGCGGGAGCGGGACAGATACGCAGTATTTT	CASSPSGSGTDTQYF
many	TRBV25-1	-	TRBJ2-1	TGTGCCAGCAGTGTTCTGGGGAATGAGCAGTTCTTC	CASSVLGNEQFF
-	TRBV7-2	TRBD1	TRBJ2-1	TGTGCCAGCAGCCCTCGACAGGGGGGCCCATCCTTGTTCTTC	CASSPRQGGPSLFF
-	TRBV12-3/TRBV12-4	-	TRBJ2-5	TGTGCCAGCAGCACAAGCGGACAAGAGACCCAGTACTTC	CASSTSGQETQYF
many	TRBV7-9	-	TRBJ1-2	TGTGCCAGCAGCTTCAGGGGTGGCTATGGCTACACCTTC	CASSFRGGYGYTF
many	TRBV12-3/TRBV12-4	-	TRBJ1-1	TGTGCCAGCAGAGACACCTCGGATAACACTGAAGCTTTCTTT	CASRDTSDNTEAFF
-	TRBV7-2	TRBD2	TRBJ2-1	TGTGCCAGCAGCTTAGGTCTAGCGGGAGTGAGGTACAATGAGCAGTTCTTC	CASSLGLAGVRYNEQFF
-	TRBV19	-	TRBJ2-1	TGTGCCAGTAGTAGGACCGGGCCCATAAATGAGCAGTTCTTC	CASSRTGPINEQFF
many	TRBV7-2	TRBD2	TRBJ2-7	TGTGCCAGCAGCAAAACAATGAACGTCGGGAGGGCCCACGAGCAGTACTTC	CASSKTMNVGRAHEQYF
many	TRBV7-2	-	TRBJ2-1	TGTGCCAGCAGCTTTGGTGAGCAGTTCTTC	CASSFGEQFF
-	TRBV7-9	TRBD2	TRBJ2-5	TGTGCCAGCAGCTTTAGCGGGAGTGGGGAGACCCAGTACTTC	CASSFSGSGETQYF
-	TRBV4-1	TRBD1	TRBJ2-3	TGCGCCAGCAGCCAACCGGGACAGGGGCGCACAGATACGCAGTATTTT	CASSQPGQGRTDTQYF
-	TRBV7-2	-	TRBJ2-3	TGTGCCAGCAGGAGAGCGGGAAGGGGGGGCACAGATACGCAGTATTTT	CASRRAGRGGTDTQYF
-	TRBV20-1	-	TRBJ1-1	TGCAGTGCACCGATCGGCAGGGACACTGAAGCTTTCTTT	CSAPIGRDTEAFF
few	TRBV4-3	-	TRBJ2-2	TGCGCCAGCAGCCAAGGCTGGTGGACCGGGGAGCTGTTTTTT	CASSQGWWTGELFF
-	TRBV2	-	TRBJ1-5	TGTGCCAGCAGTCCCCACCTTACCTTGTTCGGGACGCCAAAGCCCCAGCATTTT	CASSPHLTLFGTPKPQHF
-	TRBV6-2/TRBV6-3	-	TRBJ2-3	TGTGCCAGCCGGCTCGAAGGGCGTATCACAGATACGCAGTATTTT	CASRLEGRITDTQYF
few	TRBV7-6	-	TRBJ2-7	TGTGCCAGCAGCTTAGAAGGCGGCCTCTCCTACGAGCAGTACTTC	CASSLEGGLSYEQYF
few	TRBV27	-	TRBJ2-1	TGTGCCAGCAGCACCCAAGGCGATGAGCAGTTCTTC	CASSTQGDEQFF
once	TRBV15	TRBD2	TRBJ2-2	TGTGCCACCAGCAGGCTAGCGGGAGGGGTCGGGGAGCTGTTTTTT	CATSRLAGGVGELFF
-	TRBV7-2	-	TRBJ2-1	TGTGCCAGCAGCTTAGCGGCGGACCCGGCCTACAATGAGCAGTTCTTC	CASSLAADPAYNEQFF
-	TRBV4-1	TRBD1	TRBJ2-3	TGCGCCAGCAGCCACACCATCGGGGACAGACTTAGCACAGATACGCAGTATTTT	CASSHTIGDRLSTDTQYF
-	TRBV11-2	-	TRBJ2-7	TGTGCCAGCAGCTTAGTGGGGAGTCCTGCCTACGAGCAGTACTTC	CASSLVGSPAYEQYF
-	TRBV9	-	TRBJ2-5	TGTGCCAGCAGCGTAGCGGTGTCTACCCAAGAGACCCAGTACTTC	CASSVAVSTQETQYF
few	TRBV19	TRBD1	TRBJ1-1	TGTGCCAGTAGTCCATACCGGGGGACAGGGGTTGAAGCTTTCTTT	CASSPYRGTGVEAFF
few	TRBV6-5	-	TRBJ1-1	TGTGCCAGCAGCCGCGACGGAGTCACTGAAGCTTTCTTT	CASSRDGVTEAFF
-	TRBV11-2	TRBD2	TRBJ2-1	TGTGCCAGCAGCTACACTAGCGGGGGGTACAATGAGCAGTTCTTC	CASSYTSGGYNEQFF
few	TRBV4-3	-	TRBJ2-7	TGCGCCAGCAGCCAAGAGGGCCGGGGACGTTACGAGCAGTACTTC	CASSQEGRGRYEQYF
few	TRBV7-3	-	TRBJ2-2	TGTGCCAGCAGCCTTACTAGCTTCGGTAACACCGGGGAGCTGTTTTTT	CASSLTSFGNTGELFF
-	TRBV6-5	-	TRBJ1-2	TGTGCCAGCAGTTACTCCGACAGGTCCGATGGCTACACCTTC	CASSYSDRSDGYTF
-	TRBV4-1	-	TRBJ2-7	TGCGCCAGCAGCCAAGAGCCGGGCTACGAGCAGTACTTC	CASSQEPGYEQYF
many	TRBV28	-	TRBJ2-7	TGTGCCAGCAGTTTATGGACCGAGATCCCCTACGAGCAGTACTTC	CASSLWTEIPYEQYF
-	TRBV12-3/TRBV12-4	-	TRBJ2-3	TGTGCCAGCAGGCTGACTACCTCTAGCACAGATACGCAGTATTTT	CASRLTTSSTDTQYF
many	TRBV4-1	-	TRBJ2-1	TGCGCCAGCAGCCAAGTTGATCTGATCTCCTACAATGAGCAGTTCTTC	CASSQVDLISYNEQFF
few	TRBV12-5	-	TRBJ2-5	TGTGCTAGTGGTTTGGTTCTGTCGGGTTCCGGAGAGACCCAGTACTTC	CASGLVLSGSGETQYF
-	TRBV10-3	TRBD2	TRBJ2-1	TGTACCATCAGCGGACCCGGGACTACCATAGAAGACAGCTCCTACAATGAGCAGTTCTTC	CTISGPGTTIEDSSYNEQFF
few	TRBV18	TRBD1	TRBJ2-1	TGTGCCAGCTCACCCAACCGGGACAGGGGGCTGCATGAGCAGTTCTTC	CASSPNRDRGLHEQFF
many	TRBV15	TRBD2	TRBJ2-5	TGTGCCACCAGCAGCACCGGACTAGCGGGACGGGAGACCCAGTACTTC	CATSSTGLAGRETQYF
-	TRBV11-3	-	TRBJ2-2	TGTGCCAGCAGCTTAGGTACCGCCGGGGAGCTGTTTTTT	CASSLGTAGELFF
-	TRBV15	TRBD2	TRBJ2-3	TGTGCCACCAGCAGGGGACTAGCGGGAGGGTCCACAGATACGCAGTATTTT	CATSRGLAGGSTDTQYF
many	TRBV7-8	-	TRBJ1-2	TGTGCCAGCAGCTTAGCGCATATTAAACCGGGGCCCGAGGGGGGCTACACCTTC	CASSLAHIKPGPEGGYTF
many	TRBV5-4	TRBD2	TRBJ2-1	TGTGCCAGCAGCTCCAAGCGGGGCTACAATGAGCAGTTCTTC	CASSSKRGYNEQFF
few	TRBV28	-	TRBJ2-1	TGTGCCAGCAGACTAGCCGGTGGGGGGTGGAATGAGCAGTTCTTC	CASRLAGGGWNEQFF
many	TRBV7-2	TRBD2	TRBJ2-3	TGTGCCAGCAGCTTAGGTCTCCTAGCGGCAGATACGCAGTATTTT	CASSLGLLAADTQYF
-	TRBV6-4	-	TRBJ2-1	TGTGCCAGCAGTGACGGTAGCGGTATCAACAATGAGCAGTTCTTC	CASSDGSGINNEQFF